These 5 T cell receptor beta chains share one sample of origin, sequenced in a study of T cell clonality in common variable immunodeficiency. Overall study results and limits: Common variable immunodeficiency TCR beta sequences reportedly had fewer deletions and N-nucleotide insertions.

Generated by immunoSEQ multiplex PCR, the TCRdb table keeps only in-frame clones and is missing some. This sample has approximately 24,000 clones and no singletons, with about 10% in the ten largest. For these receptors, no antigen is known. Sequencing was carried out using peripheral blood mononuclear cells. The receptors derive from a human donor with common variable immunodeficiency.

This clone has a count of ten or more. The read finishes 3 residues shy of the CDR3 end, and the germline J gene is used to complete it. The V gene is TRBV10-3, the J gene TRBJ2-5; TRBD1 matches at 7 bases. The germline V gene has CDR1 ENHRY and CDR2 SYGVKD. CDR3 size: 16 residues. J lost 1 base, V lost 2 bases, and 7 bases had no gene match. CDR3 amino acids: CAISEPRTGSQETQYF. The sequenced part of the CDR3 DNA is TGTGCCATCAGTGAGCCTAGGACAGGATCCCAAGAGACC.

This chain's CDR3 is CASSPQATLAPNEQFF. Incomplete CDR3 DNA: TGCGCCAGCAGCCCTCAGGCGACGCTGGCGCCCAATGAG. The gene calls are TRBV5-1 and TRBJ2-1, with no clear D. Read coverage stops 3 residues before the CDR3 terminus; the germline J gene supplies the remainder. The CDR3 runs to 16 residues. From germline, CDR1 is SGHRS and CDR2 YFSETQ. The V end lost 4 bases, the J end lost 6 bases, and 20 bases lay between the germline ends.

On this clone itself: The observed sequence ends 3 residues before the CDR3 terminus, with the missing tail filled in from the germline J gene. The rearrangement uses TRBV29-1 and TRBJ1-2, with 7 nucleotides matching TRBD1. CDR1 is SQVTM, CDR2 ANQGSEA, per germline. The CDR3 is 11 residues long. V trimming: 4 bases; J trimming: 6 bases; junction bases outside the gene matches: 2. The covered CDR3 bases are TGCAGCGTTGGACAGGGCGATGGC. Translation: CSVGQGDG. In full, the CDR3 reads CSVGQGDGYTF.

This clone was seen a few times. The CDR3 end falls 3 residues outside the read, so it is completed with the germline J gene. V and J are TRBV19 and TRBJ2-1, with D perhaps TRBD1 (5 bases). Trimming cost V 7 bases and J 5 bases, with 9 bases left between them. The V gene's germline CDR1 is LNHDA and CDR2 SQIVND (reference sequence). The CDR3 has 12 residues. This chain's CDR3 is CASMTVNNEQFF. The CDR3 DNA, read in part, is TGTGCCAGTATGACAGTTAACAATGAG.

This clone appeared many times. The DNA ends 3 residues before the CDR3 does, and the rest of the CDR3 is filled in from the germline J gene. V and J are TRBV4-2 and TRBJ2-6, with D uncertain. This CDR3 spans 18 amino acids. The V end was cut by 1 base, the J end by 2 bases, with 15 bases between. The germline V gene has CDR1 LGHNA and CDR2 YNFKEQ. CDR3 DNA, as far as it was read: TGTGCCAGCAGCCAAGTATCGGCACAGTACGCTGGGGCCAACGTC. This sequence encodes CASSQVSAQYAGANV. The CDR3, in full, reads CASSQVSAQYAGANVLTF.